This is a list of T cell receptor beta chains from one sample in a study of cytomegalovirus exposure and HLA in healthy donors. Some clones are missing from TCRdb's copy, which holds only in-frame ones; the method was immunoSEQ multiplex PCR. The sample includes roughly 100,000 clones, about three quarters of them seen just once. The sample was PBMCs. Receptors originate from a man in his forties in good health and CMV-seropositive. Both conserved end residues are part of each CDR3. D genes are given only for firm matches.

CDR3: CATSRVATGDADTQYF
D: TRBD1
J: TRBJ2-3
V: TRBV15

CDR3: CASSRRLTGRDTQYF
D: NA
J: TRBJ2-3
V: TRBV28

CDR3: CASSPIRRQGLYEQYF
D: TRBD1
J: TRBJ2-7
V: TRBV11-2

CDR3: CASSHGTGNTGELFF
D: TRBD1
J: TRBJ2-2
V: TRBV10-1

CDR3: CASSLELHSGANVLTF
D: NA
J: TRBJ2-6
V: TRBV11-2

CDR3: CASSLDHPGLRYEQYF
D: NA
J: TRBJ2-7
V: TRBV11-3

CDR3: CASSLSFGGNEQYF
D: TRBD2
J: TRBJ2-7
V: TRBV5-4

CDR3: CASRTTSGDPYNEQFF
D: TRBD2
J: TRBJ2-1
V: TRBV2

CDR3: CASGATGVGEKLFF
D: TRBD1
J: TRBJ1-4
V: TRBV28

CDR3: CASSPTISTDTQYF
D: NA
J: TRBJ2-3
V: TRBV19

CDR3: CASSGGQGAYEQYF
D: NA
J: TRBJ2-7
V: TRBV2

CDR3: CASYGAGGEETQYF
D: TRBD2
J: TRBJ2-5
V: TRBV2

CDR3: CASSYHGQGADNEKLFF
D: TRBD1
J: TRBJ1-4
V: TRBV7-4

CDR3: CASKEASGSTGDEQYF
D: TRBD2
J: TRBJ2-7
V: TRBV10-3

CDR3: CATSKWNRGGEKLFF
D: TRBD1
J: TRBJ1-4
V: TRBV15

CDR3: CASRRGLAGEEQFF
D: TRBD2
J: TRBJ2-1
V: TRBV10-1

CDR3: CAIRTPGSLEEQYF
D: NA
J: TRBJ2-7
V: TRBV10-3

CDR3: CASSEFTAGPNNEQFF
D: NA
J: TRBJ2-1
V: TRBV2

CDR3: CASSEGGGPETQYF
D: NA
J: TRBJ2-5
V: TRBV2

CDR3: CASSTTGGAAYGYTF
D: TRBD1
J: TRBJ1-2
V: TRBV19

CDR3: CASTRTANYGYTF
D: NA
J: TRBJ1-2
V: TRBV28

CDR3: CASRFLGSSYEQYF
D: NA
J: TRBJ2-7
V: TRBV21-1

CDR3: CASTLQTGDAGNTIYF
D: TRBD1
J: TRBJ1-3
V: TRBV5-1

CDR3: CASSLASNTEAFF
D: NA
J: TRBJ1-1
V: TRBV5-1

CDR3: CASSPDREREQYF
D: TRBD1
J: TRBJ2-7
V: TRBV7-7

CDR3: CASGSGSSTDTQYF
D: NA
J: TRBJ2-3
V: TRBV6-4

CDR3: CASSLMWDIPTDTQYF
D: NA
J: TRBJ2-3
V: TRBV7-2

CDR3: CASSTPGQGNQPQHF
D: TRBD1
J: TRBJ1-5
V: TRBV7-8

CDR3: CASSVGSSGTYEQYF
D: TRBD2
J: TRBJ2-7
V: TRBV9

CDR3: CASQMGGADTQYF
D: NA
J: TRBJ2-3
V: TRBV9

CDR3: CASSYSWTETGNTIYF
D: NA
J: TRBJ1-3
V: TRBV6-5

CDR3: CASSYSRDRGYTIYF
D: TRBD1
J: TRBJ1-3
V: TRBV6-5

CDR3: CASTTGTSGYEQYF
D: TRBD2
J: TRBJ2-7
V: TRBV23-1

CDR3: CASSLMGQSDYGYTF
D: NA
J: TRBJ1-2
V: TRBV7-9

CDR3: CASSLGPRGAGVGEQYF
D: NA
J: TRBJ2-7
V: TRBV7-8

CDR3: CASSLGSSGRQETQYF
D: TRBD2
J: TRBJ2-5
V: TRBV5-1

CDR3: CASSLAVSSYNEQFF
D: NA
J: TRBJ2-1
V: TRBV5-8

CDR3: CASQVRGTGLGGANVLTF
D: TRBD1
J: TRBJ2-6
V: TRBV19

CDR3: CASSSPQGAYTEAFF
D: TRBD1
J: TRBJ1-1
V: TRBV28

CDR3: CASSLGLAGGGGETQYF
D: TRBD2
J: TRBJ2-5
V: TRBV7-2

CDR3: CASSEEGLMGNQPQHF
D: NA
J: TRBJ1-5
V: TRBV6-1

CDR3: CASSLSGSGGYNEQFF
D: TRBD2
J: TRBJ2-1
V: TRBV7-9

CDR3: CASSLTSGGYNEQFF
D: TRBD2
J: TRBJ2-1
V: TRBV5-4

CDR3: CASSAQGTTNEKLFF
D: NA
J: TRBJ1-4
V: TRBV9

CDR3: CASRLTGGTGELFF
D: TRBD2
J: TRBJ2-2
V: TRBV6-1

CDR3: CASTETGFQETQYF
D: TRBD1
J: TRBJ2-5
V: TRBV7-9